Below, one T cell receptor beta chain is given with its context. An end of the junction differs from the germline gene, which may be a read error. Samples came from patients with localized non-small cell lung adenocarcinoma. Germline V gene sequence: CDR1 MNHNS, CDR2 SASEGT. The CDR3 is made up of 17 amino acids. TCRdb analysed the PCR reads with MiXCR anew, one entry per CDR3 protein. The data show some 16,000 distinct CDR3 sequences, 55% seen once. This entry belongs to a study of CD4 and CD8 cells across lung adenocarcinoma regions. V is TRBV6-1 and J is TRBJ2-3, with TRBD2 as a possible D gene (6 bases). The TCR was taken from a female donor with lung adenocarcinoma. The CD4 and CD8 labels of this study may be unreliable. The sequenced material came from CD8+ T cells from the center of a lung tumor. CDR3 region: CASSRRPGVGAKDTQYF. DNA for the CDR3: TGTGCCAGCAGCCGCCGACCGGGGGTGGGAGCCAAAGACACGCAGTATTTC.